This entry lists 15 T cell receptor beta chains sequenced from one sample in a study of T cell responses to AZD1222 COVID-19 vaccine. Generated by immunoSEQ multiplex PCR, the TCRdb table keeps only in-frame clones and is missing some. The repertoire includes under 200,000 clones, around 90% of them detected once, and 26% sits in the top ten. Sequencing used peripheral blood, obtained 28 days after the second AZD1222 dose. Source of these receptors: an adult who received the AZD1222 COVID-19 vaccine.

This sequence joins TRBV7-2 and TRBJ1-5, with TRBD1 as a possible D gene (5 bases). Germline CDR1 SGHTA, CDR2 FQGNSA. The CDR3 contains 15 residues. The V end was cut by 4 bases, the J end by 3 bases, with 13 bases between. The CDR3, as DNA: TGTGCCAGCAGCTCACTCGGGACGGCCAATCAGCCCCAGCATTTT. Translating gives CASSSLGTANQPQHF.

The chain has TRBV7-9 and TRBJ2-7; 9 nucleotides agree with TRBD1. The CDR3 loop spans 14 amino acids. Germline loops: CDR1 SEHNR, CDR2 FQNEAQ (reference sequence). The J segment lost 2 bases and the V segment lost 5 bases, leaving 4 bases of the junction unmatched. The CDR3 region is CASSPRTGAYEQYF. The CDR3 nucleotides are TGTGCCAGCAGCCCACGGACAGGGGCCTACGAGCAGTACTTC. The variable domain in full, completed from reference TRBV7-9 and TRBJ2-7, reads DTGVSQNPRHKITKRGQNVTFRCDPISEHNRLYWYRQTLGQGPEFLTYFQNEAQLEKSRLLSDRFSAERPKGSFSTLEIQRTEQGDSAMYLCASSPRTGAYEQYFGPGTRLTVT.

This clone was seen a single time. The chain recombines TRBV5-1 with TRBJ2-3, with D unresolved. The V gene lost 2 bases and the J gene lost 0 bases, with 7 bases spanning the gap. The CDR3 spans 14 residues. The germline V gene has CDR1 SGHRS and CDR2 YFSETQ. The CDR3 loop is CASSFRSSTDTQYF. In DNA, the CDR3 is TGCGCCAGCAGCTTCAGAAGTAGCACAGATACGCAGTATTTT. The variable domain in full, completed from reference TRBV5-1 and TRBJ2-3, reads KAGVTQTPRYLIKTRGQQVTLSCSPISGHRSVSWYQQTPGQGLQFLFEYFSETQRNKGNFPGRFSGRQFSNSRSEMNVSTLELGDSALYLCASSFRSSTDTQYFGPGTRLTVL.

The rearrangement joins TRBV9 to TRBJ2-2; D is undetermined. CDR1 and CDR2 (germline): SGDLS, YYNGEE. The CDR3 is made up of 13 amino acids. Trimming shortened V by 3 bases and J by 7 bases, and 10 bases separated the two germline ends. In DNA form, the CDR3 reads TGTGCCAGCAGCGAGGAAGGGCGCGGGGAGCTGTTTTTT. Encoded protein: CASSEEGRGELFF.

In this sample, this clone turned up a few times. V usage is TRBV19 and J usage is TRBJ1-1; TRBD1 matches at 7 bases. The germline V gene has CDR1 LNHDA and CDR2 SQIVND (reference sequence). This CDR3 has 15 amino acids. Germline trimming cut 5 bases from V and 2 bases from J; bases unmatched to any gene: 8. CDR3 sequence: CASSVDRAGNTEAFF. In DNA, the CDR3 is TGTGCCAGTAGTGTCGACAGGGCCGGTAACACTGAAGCTTTCTTT.

This chain uses TRBV19 with TRBJ1-2; D gene unclear. CDR3 length: 15 residues. The germline CDR1 and CDR2 sequences are LNHDA and SQIVND (reference sequence). V was clipped by 7 bases and J by 0 bases, with 15 bases between them. The DNA of the CDR3 is TGTGCCAGTATCCCCAGTGGAGGGACTAACTATGGCTACACCTTC. Protein product: CASIPSGGTNYGYTF. Variable domain in full (rest from reference TRBV19 and TRBJ1-2): DGGITQSPKYLFRKEGQNVTLSCEQNLNHDAMYWYRQDPGQGLRLIYYSQIVNDFQKGDIAEGYSVSREKKESFPLTVTSAQKNPTAFYLCASIPSGGTNYGYTFGSGTRLTVV.

This clone came up a few times. V is TRBV10-3 and J is TRBJ2-7, with 7 bases fitting TRBD1. V lost 2 bases to trimming and J lost 4 bases; unmatched junction nucleotides: 5. The CDR3 consists of 14 residues. Germline CDR1 reads ENHRY; CDR2 reads SYGVKD. The CDR3 here is CAISEKGATYEQYF. CDR3 nucleotides: TGTGCCATCAGTGAGAAGGGGGCGACTTACGAGCAGTACTTC.

This chain links TRBV2 with TRBJ2-7, with D maybe TRBD1 (5 bases). The CDR3 spans 13 residues. The germline V gene has CDR1 SNHLY and CDR2 FYNNEI. Deletions cut 10 bases from V and 3 bases from J, with 16 bases between. In DNA form, the CDR3 reads TGTGCCATTATTGACAGCCCTCTCTACGAGCAGTACTTC. Residues: CAIIDSPLYEQYF. The full variable domain, its missing parts supplied by reference TRBV2 and TRBJ2-7, is EPEVTQTPSHQVTQMGQEVILRCVPISNHLYFYWYRQILGQKVEFLVSFYNNEISEKSEIFDDQFSVERPDGSNFTLKIRSTKLEDSAMYFCAIIDSPLYEQYFGPGTRLTVT.

This sequence joins TRBV9 and TRBJ2-7; 8 bases line up with TRBD2. The CDR3 runs 13 residues. Per germline, CDR1 SGDLS and CDR2 YYNGEE. Unmatched junction bases numbered 9, after V lost 7 bases and J lost 6 bases. CDR3 residues: CASRAGLAGEQYF. In DNA, the CDR3 is TGTGCCAGCCGGGCGGGGCTAGCGGGCGAGCAGTACTTC.

V usage is TRBV2 and J usage is TRBJ2-1, with TRBD2 as a possible D gene (5 bases). Trimming removed 2 bases at V and 0 bases at J, with 20 bases between. Germline CDR1 and CDR2: SNHLY and FYNNEI. The CDR3 spans 19 residues. For the CDR3, the DNA is TGTGCCAGCAGTGAAAATCCCTACGGGATAGGTAGCTCCTACAATGAGCAGTTCTTC. Its protein product is CASSENPYGIGSSYNEQFF.

The V and J genes are TRBV5-3 and TRBJ2-1; no definite D call. TRBV5-3 qualifies as an ORF whose function is uncertain. This CDR3 has 14 residues. V lost 0 bases, J lost 1 base, and 5 bases lay in between. CDR3 amino acids: CARSLGASYNEQFF. Written as DNA, the CDR3 is TGTGCCAGAAGCTTGGGGGCTTCCTACAATGAGCAGTTCTTC.

The chain carries TRBV6-1 and TRBJ2-7; D is tentatively TRBD1 or TRBD2 (5 bases each). CDR1 is MNHNS and CDR2 is SASEGT in the germline V gene. This CDR3 contains 17 residues. Deletions cut 4 bases from V and 2 bases from J, with 21 bases between. Here the CDR3 DNA reads TGTGCCAGCAGTGCTATCACGTCCGGGACCTACACCTACGAGCAGTACTTC. This codes for CASSAITSGTYTYEQYF.

V usage is TRBV11-2 and J usage is TRBJ1-1; D call uncertain. CDR1 is SGHAT, CDR2 FQNNGV, per germline. The CDR3 consists of 13 residues. V lost 0 bases and J lost 2, with 4 bases in between. The CDR3 is CASSLDKNTEAFF. In DNA form, the CDR3 reads TGTGCCAGCAGCTTAGACAAAAACACTGAAGCTTTCTTT.

This sequence joins TRBV5-8 and TRBJ1-3; 7 bases agree with TRBD1. The CDR3 has 19 amino acids. V gave up 4 bases and J gave up 0 bases; unmatched junction bases: 16. Germline lookup yields CDR1 SGHTS and CDR2 YDEGEE. The DNA for the CDR3 is TGTGCCAGCAGCGGAAGACAGGGACTCCTAAGCCTCTCTGGAAACACCATATATTTT. It is translated as CASSGRQGLLSLSGNTIYF.

In this sample, this clone turned up a few times. This rearrangement joins TRBV7-3 to TRBJ1-5, with 10 bases lining up with TRBD1. The CDR3 spans 17 residues. Per the germline V gene, CDR1 is SGHTA and CDR2 is FQGTGA. The ends lost 5 bases at V and 4 bases at J; junction bases unmatched: 11. The CDR3 DNA follows: TGTGCCAGCAGCGCGAGACAGGGGGCGGTAGGTAATCAGCCCCAGCATTTT. It translates to CASSARQGAVGNQPQHF.